Detailed here is one TCR beta chain. The sample is drawn from a study of blood T cell repertoires in COVID-19. CDR1 and CDR2 from the germline V gene are SGHRS and YFSETQ. The germline V and J ends were trimmed by 2 bases and 6 bases, with 14 bases remaining between them. The CDR3 length is 15 residues. Assay: immunoSEQ multiplex PCR; the TCRdb copy retains only in-frame clones and omits some. Here the sample spans around 70,000 clones, 70% to 85% being singletons. This TCR was sampled from a man between 60 and 70 years old with active or convalescent COVID-19. Source material: peripheral blood. The chain links TRBV5-1 to TRBJ2-2, with D possibly TRBD1 on 6 matching bases. The CDR3 bases are TGCGCCAGCAGCTTCAGGACAGCTCGGGCCGGGGAGCTGTTTTTT. The encoded protein is CASSFRTARAGELFF. The full variable domain, rest sourced from reference TRBV5-1 and TRBJ2-2, is KAGVTQTPRYLIKTRGQQVTLSCSPISGHRSVSWYQQTPGQGLQFLFEYFSETQRNKGNFPGRFSGRQFSNSRSEMNVSTLELGDSALYLCASSFRTARAGELFFGEGSRLTVL.